Detailed here is one T cell receptor beta chain. The sample comes from a study of blood T cell repertoires in COVID-19. Across the whole study: The analysed material was cDNA or gDNA that came from T cells, B-cell-depleted T cells, or PBMCs.

This CDR3 comprises 18 residues. Germline-derived CDR1 and CDR2 are SGHVS and FQNEAQ. Trimming left V 5 bases short and J 3 bases short, with 23 bases between. The protocol was immunoSEQ multiplex PCR, while the TCRdb copy is restricted to in-frame clones and leaves out a portion. The data show under 250,000 clones, about 82% seen once. V and J are TRBV7-8 and TRBJ1-3, with a tentative D call TRBD1 (6 bases). This sequence originates from a man aged 80 or over with acute or convalescent COVID-19. Sample: peripheral blood. The CDR3 protein is CASSLGSSGGSYGNTIYF. In DNA, the CDR3 is TGTGCCAGCAGCCTAGGAAGTTCGGGGGGCTCGTATGGAAACACCATATATTTT. Full variable domain (outside the CDR3, taken from reference TRBV7-8 and TRBJ1-3): GAGVSQSPRYKVAKRGQDVALRCDPISGHVSLFWYQQALGQGPEFLTYFQNEAQLDKSGLPSDRFFAERPEGSVSTLKIQRTQQEDSAVYLCASSLGSSGGSYGNTIYFGEGSWLTVV.